This TCR beta chain was documented in a study of persistence of HIV-infected CD4 T cells (dated by TCRdb to the early 2020s). At the level of the whole study: The study isolated CMV- and HIV-1 Gag-responding CD4+ T cells from ART-treated individuals to examine antigen-driven clonal expansion of HIV-1-infected cells. Suppressive ART had been received by participants for a median of 8 years. Apart from a couple of participants who underwent leukapheresis at a single time point, peripheral blood samples of up to about 180 mL were collected from participants at multiple time points. The clonality of all cells in each sorted population was assessed by TCRbeta sequencing, whereas the clonality of infected cells was assessed by proviral sequencing. Cross-participant TCR cluster analysis included about 8 participants for CMV and over five participants for Gag.

What the authors observed across the whole study: TCRbeta richness in CMV- and Gag-responding cells was significantly lower than in anti-CD3/anti-CD28-responding cells; CMV-responding cells had higher oligoclonality than CD3/CD28-stimulated and Gag-responding cells. Degenerate expanded CDR3beta sequences were enriched in antigen-responding cells, suggesting convergent selection of CD4+ responses to CMV and Gag. TCR oligoclonality correlated with proviral oligoclonality within the same sorted populations. Bulk TCR analyses could not be limited to the rare CMV-responding cells that actually contained HIV-1 proviruses. Few individuals were included in the study, and only a limited range of antigens was tested.

Concerning this clone itself: No antigen is known for it. Qualities for individual bases were not recorded, and no much larger clone is one base off.

V sheds 4 bases and J sheds 1 base, leaving 13 bases between their ends. Measured from the cysteine to the phenylalanine, the CDR3 is 14 residues long. CDR3 DNA only is kept here, 42 bases in frame from base 1. The germline V gene sets CDR1 to SQVTM and CDR2 to ANQGSEA. Reading the label with the study, this specimen's treatment or condition is: suppressive antiretroviral therapy. A pool of overlapping HIV-1 Gag 15-mer peptides was used at 1 ug per peptide per mL for cell stimulation. Memory populations depleted of antigen-responding cells were obtained by sorting nonresponding CD40L-negative CD69-negative CD45RO-high memory CD4+ T cells. Participants were HIV-1-infected adults who started suppressive ART during chronic infection. Plasma HIV-1 RNA had been undetectable (below 50 copies/mL) in participants for at least 4 years. To be included, participants needed a CD4+ T cell count above 400 cells/uL and a positive CMV serology. Before stimulation, PBMCs were isolated using density centrifugation and then depleted of CD8+ T cells. For roughly 18 hours, CD8-depleted PBMCs were stimulated with anti-CD28/CD49d costimulation, a CD40-blocking antibody, and enfuvirtide, which was added to prevent new infections. Sorting was done on either a Beckman Coulter MoFlo Legacy or an XDP sorter, and propidium iodide was used to exclude dead cells. Genomic DNA was extracted with the QIAamp DNA Mini Kit for samples above one million cells, otherwise with the Quick-DNA Microprep Kit.

TCRbeta repertoires were sequenced from genomic DNA with the immunoSEQ hsTCRB assay version 4 in survey mode. For TCRbeta sequencing, genomic DNA was diluted to around 9.7 ng/uL, with up to about 1 ug used per sample. Per the source publication's procedure: ImmunoSeq Analyzer 3.0 was used for analysis of TCRbeta data, and diversity was computed on productive nucleotide rearrangements. Using the Immunarch R package, the improved Chao index served to estimate lower-bound TCR diversity and the Gini coefficient served to estimate clonality. Different nucleotide rearrangements encoding the same CDR3beta amino acid sequence were treated as distinct clonotypes. TCRbeta sequences significantly enriched in antigen-responding cells relative to anti-CD3/anti-CD28-activated cells were identified by differential abundance analysis. GLIPH2 clustered TCRs by predicted peptide-MHC specificity, both within individual participants and across merged participant data sets. In its TCRdb copy, this immuneACCESS table keeps in-frame sequences only and misses some clones. Where compared with another copy, unresolved V genes explain less than half of these, and the others have no known cause. The DNA was the basis for D and trimming; V, J and clone size are from that table. The sample profile shows over 30,000 clones; more than 75% of them were found once. The ten largest make up approximately 1% of the sample.

The clonotype originates from an adult with HIV. The donor label of this sample is uncertain. The chain is assembled from TRBV29-1 and TRBJ2-5, with TRBD2 tentatively as D gene (5 bases match). Sequences were derived from cultured CD4+ T cells from PBMCs, sampled from a patient who received antiretroviral therapy. The cell subset or site label, as the study defines it: CD40L-CD69- CD45RO-high memory CD4 T cells not responding to Gag peptides. CDR3 loop: CSVAPGSAQETQYF. The DNA reads TGCAGCGTTGCCCCGGGTAGCGCCCAAGAGACCCAGTACTTC.